The 14 T cell receptor beta chains below were found in one sample sequenced in a study of Ad26.COV2.S vaccination and SARS-CoV-2 variants. The protocol was immunoSEQ multiplex PCR, while the TCRdb copy is restricted to in-frame clones and leaves out a portion. This sample yields about 420,000 clones, of which approximately 88% are seen a single time; less than 4% belongs to the top ten. Treatment in this sample: 15 to 20 received Ad26.COV2.S at low or high dose, single or two shots; 5 received placebo; per-sample allocation not given. After the first vaccine or placebo injection, samples were drawn on day 63. The source was peripheral blood, collected in a trial of Ad26.COV2.S vaccine versus placebo. The receptors were sampled from a person aged 18-60 years who received the Ad26.COV2.S COVID-19 vaccine or a placebo.

V gene TRBV4-1 combines with J gene TRBJ1-2, with a tentative D call TRBD1 (5 bases). This CDR3 spans 15 amino acids. Germline CDR1 MGHRA, CDR2 YSYEKL. V dropped 1 base and J dropped 8 bases, with 17 bases sitting between them. The CDR3 nucleotides are TGCGCCAGCAGCCAAGTGGGGGTGGGGTCGAGAGGCTACACCTTC. Residues: CASSQVGVGSRGYTF.

The chain is built from TRBV28 and TRBJ2-7; D unclear. The germline gives CDR1 MDHEN, CDR2 SYDVKM. The CDR3 length is 18 residues. V was cut by 3 bases and J by 3 bases, with 24 bases left in between. The CDR3 spells CASSFARAADTSFYEQYF. CDR3 bases: TGTGCCAGCAGTTTCGCCCGGGCCGCTGACACTTCTTTCTACGAGCAGTACTTC.

This chain links TRBV2 with TRBJ2-3; weak D call: TRBD2 (6 bases). This CDR3 contains 15 residues. The V end lost 4 bases, the J end lost 0 bases, and 11 bases lay between the germline ends. Germline V gives CDR1 SNHLY, CDR2 FYNNEI. CDR3 coding DNA: TGTGCCAGCAGTGGTGGAGGGCAAAGCACAGATACGCAGTATTTT. It yields the protein CASSGGGQSTDTQYF.

Here the CDR3 DNA reads TGTGCCAGCAGCTTGGCCCCCAAGGGAGGGGGTGGCTACACCTTC. It translates to CASSLAPKGGGGYTF. The chain joins TRBV5-5 to TRBJ1-2, with a tentative D call TRBD1 (6 bases). Germline V CDR1 and CDR2: SGHKS, YYEKEE (reference sequence). The CDR3 has 15 amino acids. The V gene lost 0 bases and the J gene lost 7 bases, with 16 bases spanning the gap.

The chain employs TRBV20-1 and TRBJ1-1, with unresolved D. This CDR3 has 11 amino acids. Trimming shortened V by 2 bases and J by 8 bases, and 9 bases separated the two germline ends. The germline CDR1 and CDR2 sequences are DFQATT and SNEGSKA (reference sequence). The CDR3: CSARRVGEAFF. The CDR3, as DNA: TGCAGTGCTAGAAGAGTTGGAGAAGCTTTCTTT.

On this clone: At one boundary the junction diverges from the germline segment, which might be a read error. The chain joins TRBV27 to TRBJ1-5; D call uncertain. The CDR3 loop spans 19 amino acids. The V gene's germline CDR1 is MNHEY and CDR2 SMNVEV (reference sequence). CDR3 sequence: CASSLSGGLLYNSNQPQHF. The CDR3 DNA reads as TGTGCCAGCAGTCTATCCGGAGGTCTTTTATATAATAGCAATCAGCCCCAGCATTTT.

The chain is built from TRBV19 and TRBJ2-3, with D uncertain. Per germline, CDR1 LNHDA and CDR2 SQIVND (reference sequence). The CDR3 spans 15 residues. V was shortened by 7 bases and J by 4 bases, with 18 bases between the two germline ends. The CDR3 reads CASNHLSRPADTQYF. CDR3 nucleotide sequence: TGTGCCAGTAATCACCTAAGTCGGCCCGCAGATACGCAGTATTTT.

In this sample, this clone turned up once. CDR3 DNA sequence: TGTGCCAGCAGCGAGCCTTCGGGGGTGAACACTGAAGCTTTCTTT. It is translated as CASSEPSGVNTEAFF. The chain carries TRBV7-2 and TRBJ1-1; D is perhaps TRBD1 (5 bases). Germline CDR1 reads SGHTA; CDR2 reads FQGNSA. This CDR3 spans 15 amino acids. V lost 5 bases and J lost 0, with 13 bases in between.

J is TRBJ1-5 and V is TRBV6-5; D gene unclear. In germline, CDR1 is MNHEY, CDR2 SVGAGI. With 5 bases removed from V and 2 bases from J, the gap between germline ends came to 13 bases. The CDR3 extends over 15 amino acids. The CDR3 spells CASSPSGIGNQPQHF. The CDR3 DNA reads as TGTGCCAGCAGTCCCTCGGGGATAGGCAATCAGCCCCAGCATTTT.

This rearrangement joins TRBV7-9 to TRBJ1-3, with D hard to call. Germline values: CDR1 SEHNR, CDR2 FQNEAQ (reference sequence). The V and J ends lost 5 bases and 0 bases respectively, with 5 bases between them. The CDR3 is 13 residues long. The CDR3 region is CASSKSSGNTIYF. CDR3 DNA: TGTGCCAGCAGCAAGAGCTCTGGAAACACCATATATTTT.

The chain combines TRBV5-6 with TRBJ1-4, with 9 bases identical to TRBD1. CDR1 and CDR2 (germline): SGHDT, YYEEEE. The CDR3 runs to 14 residues. V gave up 4 bases and J gave up 8 bases; unmatched junction bases: 6. CDR3: CASSPGQGGEKLFF. In DNA, the CDR3 is TGTGCCAGCAGCCCGGGACAGGGAGGCGAAAAACTGTTTTTT.

The CDR3 protein is CASSQGRGTDTQYF. The CDR3 coding sequence is TGCGCCAGCAGCCAAGGCAGGGGCACAGATACGCAGTATTTT. This chain links TRBV4-3 with TRBJ2-3; D is perhaps TRBD1 (5 bases). V was pared by 1 base and J by 1 base, with 6 bases between. Germline lookup yields CDR1 LGHNA and CDR2 YSLEER. The length of the CDR3 is 14 residues.

The chain couples TRBV7-9 to TRBJ1-4, with 7 bases aligning to TRBD1. This CDR3 has 15 residues. CDR1 SEHNR and CDR2 FQNEAQ come from the germline V gene (reference sequence). The J segment lost 2 bases and the V segment lost 5 bases, leaving 5 bases of the junction unmatched. The CDR3 region has the DNA TGTGCCAGCAGCCCTAGGGGGCCGACTAATGAAAAACTGTTTTTT. It yields the protein CASSPRGPTNEKLFF.

V is TRBV7-2 and J is TRBJ2-1; a possible D gene is TRBD2 (6 bases). Trimming left V 3 bases short and J 1 base short, with 10 bases between. CDR3 length: 15 amino acids. From germline, CDR1 is SGHTA and CDR2 FQGNSA. The CDR3 region has the DNA TGTGCCAGCAGCTTCCGGGACTCTTCCTACAATGAGCAGTTCTTC. Translating gives CASSFRDSSYNEQFF.